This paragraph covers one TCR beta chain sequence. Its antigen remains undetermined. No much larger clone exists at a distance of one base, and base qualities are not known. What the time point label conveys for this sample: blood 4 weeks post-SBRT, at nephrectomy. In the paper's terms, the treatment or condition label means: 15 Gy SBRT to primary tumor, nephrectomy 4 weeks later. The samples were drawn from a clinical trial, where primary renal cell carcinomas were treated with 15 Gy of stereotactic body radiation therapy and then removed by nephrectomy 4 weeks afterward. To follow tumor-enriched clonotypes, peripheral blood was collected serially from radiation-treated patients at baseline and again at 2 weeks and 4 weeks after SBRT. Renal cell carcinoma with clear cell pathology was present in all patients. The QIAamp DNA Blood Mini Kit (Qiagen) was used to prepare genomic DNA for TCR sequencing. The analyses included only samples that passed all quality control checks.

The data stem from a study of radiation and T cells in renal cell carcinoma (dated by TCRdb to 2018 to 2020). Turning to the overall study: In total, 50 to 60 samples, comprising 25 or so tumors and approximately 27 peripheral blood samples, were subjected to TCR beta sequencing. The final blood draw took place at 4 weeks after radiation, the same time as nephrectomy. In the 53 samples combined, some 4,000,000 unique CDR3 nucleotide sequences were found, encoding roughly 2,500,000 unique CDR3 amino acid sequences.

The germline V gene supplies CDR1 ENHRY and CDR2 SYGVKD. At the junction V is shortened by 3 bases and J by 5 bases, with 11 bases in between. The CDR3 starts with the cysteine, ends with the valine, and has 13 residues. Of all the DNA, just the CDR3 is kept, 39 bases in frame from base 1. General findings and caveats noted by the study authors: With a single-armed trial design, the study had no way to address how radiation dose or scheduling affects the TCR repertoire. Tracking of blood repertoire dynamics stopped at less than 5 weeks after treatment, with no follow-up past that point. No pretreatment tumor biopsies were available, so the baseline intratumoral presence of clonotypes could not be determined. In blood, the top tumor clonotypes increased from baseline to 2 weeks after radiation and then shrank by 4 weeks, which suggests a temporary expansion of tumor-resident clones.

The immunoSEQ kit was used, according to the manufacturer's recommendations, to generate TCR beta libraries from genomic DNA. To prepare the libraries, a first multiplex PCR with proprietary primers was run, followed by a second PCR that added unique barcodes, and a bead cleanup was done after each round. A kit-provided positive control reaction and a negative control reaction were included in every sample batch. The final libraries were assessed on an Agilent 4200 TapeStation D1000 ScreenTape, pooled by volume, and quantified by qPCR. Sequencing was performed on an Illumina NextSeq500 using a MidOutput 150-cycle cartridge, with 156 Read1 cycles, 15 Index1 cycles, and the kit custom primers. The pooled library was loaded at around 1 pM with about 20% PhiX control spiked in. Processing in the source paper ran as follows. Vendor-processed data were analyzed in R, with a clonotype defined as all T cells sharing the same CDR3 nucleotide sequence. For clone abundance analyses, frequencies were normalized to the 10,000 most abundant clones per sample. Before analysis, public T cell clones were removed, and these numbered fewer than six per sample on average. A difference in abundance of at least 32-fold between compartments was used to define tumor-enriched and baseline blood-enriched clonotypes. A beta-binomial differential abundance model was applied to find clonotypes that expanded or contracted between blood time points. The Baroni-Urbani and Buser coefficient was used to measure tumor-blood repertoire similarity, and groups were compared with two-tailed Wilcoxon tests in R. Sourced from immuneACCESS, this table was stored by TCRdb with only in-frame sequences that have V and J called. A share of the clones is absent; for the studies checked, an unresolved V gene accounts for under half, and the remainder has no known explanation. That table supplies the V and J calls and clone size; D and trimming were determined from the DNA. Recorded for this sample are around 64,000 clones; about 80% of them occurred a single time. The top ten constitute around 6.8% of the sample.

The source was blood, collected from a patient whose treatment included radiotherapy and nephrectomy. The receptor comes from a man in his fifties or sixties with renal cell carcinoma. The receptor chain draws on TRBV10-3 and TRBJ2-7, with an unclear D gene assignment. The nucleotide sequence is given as TGTGCCATCAGTGATTCTCCCTATCACGAGCAGTACGTC. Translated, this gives CAISDSPYHEQYV.